This T cell receptor (beta chain) emerged from a study of spatial heterogeneity in lung cancer. From the 5' RACE reads, TCRdb called clonotypes with MiXCR, one entry per CDR3 protein. The sample contains approximately 66,000 distinct CDR3 sequences, about 6.3% of which appear only once. Germline CDR1 and CDR2: SGHNT and YENEEA. The CDR3 has 15 amino acids. Trimming pared 5 bases from V and 3 bases from J, leaving 15 bases between. The time point is: sample taken at primary tumor resection. This sample comprised PBMCs, obtained at surgery. This sequence was found in a female donor with early-stage non-small cell lung cancer. The chain couples TRBV11-3 to TRBJ2-3, with D perhaps TRBD2 (5 bases). In nucleotides, the CDR3 is TGTGCCAGCAGCCCCTCCGAGGGTCTAACAGATACGCAGTATTTT. Amino acids: CASSPSEGLTDTQYF.